This T cell receptor (beta chain) appears in the sequencing data of a study of cytomegalovirus exposure and HLA in healthy donors. Study outcomes and limitations: Within the 100 to 150 validation repertoires, first-cohort TCR clusters tended to co-occur, according to a later analysis. Accounts indicate the classifier identified cytomegalovirus status with strong specificity and sensitivity. The study listed 164 cytomegalovirus-associated TCR beta chains. Testing in vitro showed a few CMV-associated chains specific for CMV antigens.

V was trimmed by 0 bases and J by 2 bases, leaving 23 bases between them. Looked up from germline, CDR1 is SGHDT and CDR2 is YYEEEE. The CDR3 is 19 amino acids. The protocol was immunoSEQ multiplex PCR, while the TCRdb copy is restricted to in-frame clones and leaves out a portion. The repertoire holds some 320,000 clones, with 87% as singletons. Turning to this clone: Its target is not known.

The sample was PBMCs. V gene TRBV5-6 combines with J gene TRBJ2-5; possibly TRBD2 for D (5 bases). This sequence was found in a woman between 25 and 40 years old in good health and CMV-seropositive. This CDR3 is CASSLAISGKYEAQETQYF. Here the CDR3 DNA reads TGTGCCAGCAGCTTGGCTATCTCGGGAAAGTACGAAGCACAAGAGACCCAGTACTTC.